The 11 T cell receptor beta chains reported below all come from one sample, sequenced in a study of CD8+CD57+ T cells in acquired aplastic anemia. Patients chosen for sequencing had CD8+CD57+ cells that had expanded, as shown by flow cytometry. Template material for TCR beta VDJ and CDR3 profiling consisted of genomic DNA. TCRdb analysed the reads with MiXCR anew, one entry per CDR3 protein. Of tens of thousands of distinct CDR3 sequences listed, 60% to 75% are singletons. Source material: sorted CD4+, CD8+, or CD8+CD57+ T cells (not recorded which) from PBMCs. All receptors come from a human donor with aplastic anemia.

J is TRBJ1-4 and V is TRBV4-1; D is ambiguous. Germline loops: CDR1 MGHRA, CDR2 YSYEKL. The CDR3 is 13 residues long. The V end was cut by 2 bases, the J end by 8 bases, with 9 bases between. CDR3 nucleotides: TGCGCCAGCAGCCAATGGAGGACGGAAAAACTGTTTTTT. This encodes CASSQWRTEKLFF.

V usage is TRBV5-5 and J usage is TRBJ2-7, with TRBD2 matching 7 bases. Germline V CDR1 and CDR2: SGHKS, YYEKEE (reference sequence). V lost 0 bases to trimming and J lost 4 bases; unmatched junction nucleotides: 4. The CDR3 runs 14 residues. The DNA of the CDR3 is TGTGCCAGCAGCTTGGGCGCGGGAGCATACGAGCAGTACTTC. It translates to CASSLGAGAYEQYF.

This chain links TRBV9 with TRBJ1-1; D unclear. Looked up from germline, CDR1 is SGDLS and CDR2 is YYNGEE. V lost 2 bases, J lost 10 bases, and 12 bases lay in between. The CDR3 loop spans 12 amino acids. The DNA for the CDR3 is TGTGCCAGCAGCGTCTTTAAGGGCCCAGCTTTCTTT. Protein: CASSVFKGPAFF. The entire variable domain, with the rest obtained from reference TRBV9 and TRBJ1-1, is as follows: DSGVTQTPKHLITATGQRVTLRCSPRSGDLSVYWYQQSLDQGLQFLIQYYNGEERAKGNILERFSAQQFPDLHSELNLSSLELGDSALYFCASSVFKGPAFFGQGTRLTVV.

This clonotype occurred many times. The V and J genes are TRBV7-3 and TRBJ2-1, with 7 bases lining up with TRBD2. This CDR3 comprises 16 residues. Germline V gives CDR1 SGHTA, CDR2 FQGTGA. V was clipped by 1 base and J by 8 bases; unmatched bases: 11. CDR3 nucleotides: TGTGCCAGCAGCTTAAGTGGCGGAGCGGGGTTCGATGAGCAGTTCTTC. This encodes CASSLSGGAGFDEQFF.

V usage is TRBV12-3 or TRBV12-4 and J usage is TRBJ2-3; D is unclear. This CDR3 contains 16 residues. V lost 5 bases, J lost 0 bases, and 15 bases lay in between. The CDR3 here is CASSPQPSGSTDTQYF. The CDR3 DNA sequence: TGTGCCAGCAGTCCGCAACCCAGTGGGAGCACAGATACGCAGTATTTT.

This clonotype is a singleton in its sample. The gene calls are TRBV7-9 and TRBJ1-1; the D is unclear. This CDR3 has 13 amino acids. CDR1 and CDR2 (germline): SEHNR, FQNEAQ (reference sequence). Trimming left V 3 bases short and J 6 bases short, with 11 bases between. CDR3 coding DNA: TGTGCCAGCAGCTTGCTCGTTAGGCCTGAAGCTTTCTTT. Amino acids: CASSLLVRPEAFF.

This clonotype has a count of ten or more. The chain employs TRBV9 and TRBJ2-1; D is possibly TRBD1 (5 bases). Germline CDR1 is SGDLS and CDR2 is YYNGEE. Trimming pared 3 bases from V and 16 bases from J, leaving 17 bases between. This CDR3 has 12 residues. CDR3 protein: CASSASTRALFF. CDR3 nucleotides: TGTGCCAGCAGCGCATCGACCAGGGCCTTATTCTTC.

Written as DNA, the CDR3 is TGTGCCACCAAGAGCAGTAGGGGGCCGACCTACGAGCAGTACTTC. Translated, it gives CATKSSRGPTYEQYF. This chain links TRBV24-1 with TRBJ2-7; 7 bases are shared with TRBD1. The CDR3 extends over 15 amino acids. After removal of 8 bases from V and 2 bases from J, the junction contained 11 bases not matched to a gene. Germline assignment: CDR1 KGHDR and CDR2 SFDVKD.

The V and J genes are TRBV2 and TRBJ2-3; D uncertain. This CDR3 spans 14 amino acids. Trimming took 6 bases from V and 2 from J, leaving 12 bases between them. Looked up from germline, CDR1 is SNHLY and CDR2 is FYNNEI. CDR3 nucleotide sequence: TGTGCCAGCAGCGCTCTTCGAGCCACAGATACGCAGTATTTT. Its protein is CASSALRATDTQYF.

V usage is TRBV20-1 and J usage is TRBJ2-3; no definite D call. This CDR3 comprises 14 residues. Trimming removed 1 base at V and 0 bases at J, with 8 bases between. Germline values: CDR1 DFQATT, CDR2 SNEGSKA (reference sequence). The CDR3 DNA sequence: TGCAGTGCTAGAGTCCTTACTAGCACAGATACGCAGTATTTT. Its protein product is CSARVLTSTDTQYF.

The chain uses TRBV4-2 and TRBJ2-1; 12 positions match TRBD2. With 2 bases clipped from V and 8 bases from J, the junction kept 4 bases outside the gene matches. Germline loops: CDR1 LGHNA, CDR2 YNFKEQ. There are 15 residues in the CDR3. This CDR3 reads CASSQPSGGADEQFF. The CDR3 DNA reads TGTGCCAGCAGCCAACCTAGCGGGGGGGCCGATGAGCAGTTCTTC.